This T cell receptor (beta chain) stems from a study of OX40 agonist ivuxolimab in advanced cancers. Clones were read by immunoSEQ multiplex PCR, and TCRdb kept only the in-frame ones, dropping some. The table has 72,000 or so clones, 65% to 85% seen once. The sample here was CD4+ or CD8+ T cells sorted from blood, taken in a trial of the OX40 agonist ivuxolimab. The sequence derives from an adult with an advanced solid tumor such as melanoma, head and neck, liver or kidney cancer.

The CDR3 is CASSESGGRYGYTF. DNA for the CDR3: TGTGCCAGCAGTGAATCCGGGGGGCGCTATGGCTACACCTTC. V is TRBV6-1 and J is TRBJ1-2, with a possible D match to TRBD1 (6 bases). With 2 bases removed from V and 4 bases from J, the gap between germline ends came to 11 bases. This CDR3 contains 14 residues. In germline, CDR1 is MNHNS, CDR2 SASEGT.